This note documents a single T cell receptor (beta chain) sequence. Its antigen is not yet known. No quality values exist for individual bases; no much larger clone is one base distant. The data are from a study of PD-1 blockade in classical Hodgkin lymphoma (dated by TCRdb to about 2020). Turning to the overall study: The study used TCR beta sequencing and CyTOF to define a peripheral blood immune signature of response to PD-1 blockade in classical Hodgkin lymphoma. Broad study findings and their caveats: The study was restricted to a single clinical trial cohort, and the causes of repertoire differences, possibly disease activity or prior therapy, were left undefined. Baseline TCR diversity was reported to be lower in newly diagnosed patients than in healthy donors, and even lower in relapsed/refractory patients.

CDR1 and CDR2 are drawn from the germline V gene (reference sequence): MNHEY, SMNVEV. There are 13 amino acids in the CDR3, from cysteine to phenylalanine inclusive. The read is trimmed to its CDR3 DNA, 39 bases read in frame from base 1. V sheds 7 bases and J sheds 6 bases, leaving 10 bases between their ends. The Qiagen DNeasy kit was used to extract genomic DNA from unsorted PBMCs and from the negatively selected CD4+ and CD8+ fractions. TCR beta CDR3 regions were amplified by immunoSEQ multiplex PCR using primers annealing to V and J segments. Amplification bias was minimized using a synthetic immune receptor repertoire, and residual bias was removed computationally after sequencing. In the authors' own workflow: Custom Python scripts were used to quantify repertoire diversity as the Shannon entropy index. Unsorted, CD4+ and CD8+ repertoires were analyzed separately, except in combined analyses where CD4+ and CD8+ sequences were merged in silico. Sourced from immuneACCESS, this table was stored by TCRdb with only in-frame sequences that have V and J called. A share of the clones is absent; for the studies checked, an unresolved V gene accounts for under half, and the remainder has no known explanation. The V and J calls and the clone size are those of that table, but D and trimming were determined from the DNA. The sample contains more than 15,000 clones, roughly 90% of them found a single time. The top ten clones comprise about 0.53% of the sample.

Reading the label with the study, this specimen's time point is: newly diagnosed, previously untreated cHL patient sample. Using a Miltenyi CD4+ T cell isolation kit, CD4+ T cells were purified from thawed PBMCs through magnetic negative selection. PBMCs from patients with newly diagnosed, previously untreated classical Hodgkin lymphoma were sequenced as a comparison group for the relapsed/refractory trial patients. Peripheral blood was collected in 8 mL Vacutainer Cell Preparation Tubes, from which PBMCs were isolated by centrifugation and then cryopreserved. Purified CD4+ and CD8+ fractions were prepared only for cases with an additional available PBMC sample. Magnetically labelled cells were depleted on LS columns in a quadroMACS separator, and the flow-through was collected as the purified fraction.

Specimen: CD4+ T cells from blood. The sequence joins TRBV27 to TRBJ1-6; the D gene cannot be named for sure. The clonotype originates from a human donor with classical Hodgkin lymphoma. The DNA sequence is TGTGCCAGCACCGAAACTTCTAATTCACCCCTCCACTTT. Translated, this gives CASTETSNSPLHF.